Detailed here is one T cell receptor beta chain. As originally analysed: Cell counts per sample came from amplifying reference gene primers. Measured with immunoSEQ multiplex PCR; TCRdb has only the in-frame clones, and not every one. That table supplies the V and J calls and clone size; D and trimming were determined from the DNA. The sample includes about 250,000 clones, 80% to 90% of them seen just once. The data stem from a study of blood T cell repertoires in COVID-19. Study summary: T cells, B-cell-depleted T cells, or PBMCs provided the cDNA or gDNA that served as material.

CDR3 length equals 13 residues. The ends were cut back, 1 base at V and 9 bases at J, with 10 bases in the middle. Germline CDR1 reads MGHRA; CDR2 reads YSYEKL. The chain carries TRBV4-1 and TRBJ2-1; D is unresolved. The origin of this receptor is a man older than 75 with acute or convalescent COVID-19. Sequenced input: peripheral blood. The CDR3 is CASSQVADSEQFF. CDR3 coding DNA: TGCGCCAGCAGCCAAGTCGCGGATAGTGAGCAGTTCTTC.